Below, 13 T cell receptor beta chains from the same sample are listed, as sequenced in a study of regulatory T cells in long-lasting Graves disease. The time point: persistent/refractory GD, antithyroid drugs over 5 years with positive TRAb. PBMCs provided the RNA from which the TCR library was made. To make TCR beta libraries, researchers used iRepertoire HTBI primers and Arm-PCR of CDR3 regions. TCRdb recomputed calls from the multiplex PCR reads with MiXCR, one row per CDR3 protein. The sample contains 400,000 to 500,000 distinct CDR3 sequences, roughly 21% of which appear only once. The sample in question was peripheral blood mononuclear cells (PBMCs), obtained when the disease was refractory, from a patient treated with antithyroid drugs. The receptors were gathered from a female donor with Graves disease.

The V and J genes are TRBV19 and TRBJ1-1, with D unclear. The CDR3 totals 12 residues. Germline V lookup: CDR1 LNHDA, CDR2 SQIVND (reference sequence). Trimming stripped 3 bases from V and 3 bases from J, with 5 bases between. CDR3 protein: CASSIPDTEAFF. DNA of the CDR3: TGTGCCAGTAGTATCCCGGACACTGAAGCTTTCTTT.

This chain uses TRBV19 with TRBJ1-6; 7 bases match TRBD1. Looked up from germline, CDR1 is LNHDA and CDR2 is SQIVND (reference sequence). V trimming: 8 bases; J trimming: 0 bases; junction bases outside the gene matches: 7. The CDR3 consists of 16 residues. The CDR3 here is CASQGGMGSYNSPLHF. CDR3 nucleotides: TGTGCCAGTCAAGGGGGCATGGGCTCCTATAATTCACCCCTCCACTTT.

The rearrangement uses TRBV5-5 and TRBJ2-7; 11 bases line up with TRBD2. V dropped 3 bases and J dropped 3; count of bases not matched to a gene: 14. This CDR3 contains 18 residues. Germline lookup yields CDR1 SGHKS and CDR2 YYEKEE (reference sequence). This chain's CDR3 is CASSSRTSGWPMNYEQYF. The DNA for the CDR3 is TGTGCCAGCAGCTCCCGGACTAGCGGGTGGCCGATGAACTACGAGCAGTACTTC.

This rearrangement joins TRBV2 to TRBJ2-4; 7 nucleotides line up with TRBD2. The CDR3 has 14 amino acids. After removal of 10 bases from V and 3 bases from J, the junction contained 9 bases not matched to a gene. Looked up from germline, CDR1 is SNHLY and CDR2 is FYNNEI. CDR3 in DNA: TGTGCCATTGAAGGCGGCGGGGGCAAAAACATTCAGTACTTC. Amino acids: CAIEGGGGKNIQYF.

The table lists this clonotype with many counts. This chain connects TRBV6-2 or TRBV6-3 to TRBJ2-7, with D possibly TRBD1 on 6 matching bases. The CDR3 runs to 15 residues. From germline, CDR1 is MNHEY and CDR2 SVGEGT. V lost 0 bases and J lost 3, with 12 bases in between. CDR3 residues: CASSYSYGGIYEQYF. The CDR3 region has the DNA TGTGCCAGCAGTTACTCTTATGGGGGCATCTACGAGCAGTACTTC.

This clonotype was found many times. This sequence joins TRBV28 and TRBJ2-7; TRBD1 agrees at 9 bases. Germline CDR1 MDHEN, CDR2 SYDVKM. The length of the CDR3 is 12 residues. Trimming at V came to 7 bases and at J to 7 bases, leaving 5 bases not matched to a gene. The CDR3 region is CASTQGALEQYF. CDR3 coding DNA: TGTGCCAGCACACAGGGGGCGCTTGAGCAGTACTTC.

This clonotype has only a few counts. This rearrangement joins TRBV20-1 to TRBJ1-1, with a possible D match to TRBD1 (5 bases). V lost 5 bases to trimming and J lost 1 base, with 14 bases between them. Germline V lookup: CDR1 DFQATT, CDR2 SNEGSKA (reference sequence). CDR3 length equals 14 residues. The CDR3 protein is CSAFIRGQNTEAFF. CDR3 coding DNA: TGCAGTGCTTTTATCCGGGGCCAGAACACTGAAGCTTTCTTT.

This chain uses TRBV12-3 or TRBV12-4 with TRBJ2-1, with 14 bases identical to TRBD2. The CDR3 is 17 amino acids. The J segment lost 4 bases and the V segment lost 6 bases, leaving 8 bases of the junction unmatched. The CDR3 region has the DNA TGTGCCAGCAGACTAAGGACTAGCGGGAGGAATTACAATGAGCAGTTCTTC. It encodes CASRLRTSGRNYNEQFF.

The CDR3 here is CASSLTAGAPYGYTF. The CDR3 DNA follows: TGTGCCAGCAGTCTTACGGCAGGGGCGCCCTATGGCTACACCTTC. V usage is TRBV6-1 and J usage is TRBJ1-2; D perhaps matches TRBD1 (6 bases). The germline V gene has CDR1 MNHNS and CDR2 SASEGT. The V and J ends lost 5 bases and 4 bases respectively, with 17 bases between them. The CDR3 is 15 amino acids.

This clonotype was seen repeatedly, ten times or more. The chain has TRBV24-1 and TRBJ2-7, with a tentative D call TRBD1 (5 bases). CDR1 KGHDR and CDR2 SFDVKD come from the germline V gene. With 11 bases removed from V and 5 bases from J, the gap between germline ends came to 21 bases. The CDR3 is 14 amino acids. The CDR3 here is CAKIRVPTRHEQYF. Written as DNA, the CDR3 is TGTGCCAAGATCAGGGTTCCTACCCGGCACGAGCAGTACTTC.

A few counts support this clonotype. The chain combines TRBV27 with TRBJ1-1; TRBD1 might be the D (6 bases). V lost 5 bases and J lost 1, with 17 bases in between. The CDR3 contains 16 residues. Germline V gives CDR1 MNHEY, CDR2 SMNVEV (reference sequence). CDR3 bases: TGTGCCAGCAGTGGATTAACCGGGACACGGAACACTGAAGCTTTCTTT. This sequence encodes CASSGLTGTRNTEAFF.

This clonotype occurred a few times. The CDR3 here is CSARRDSRGYTF. The DNA for the CDR3 is TGCAGTGCTAGGAGGGACAGCAGAGGCTACACCTTC. The V gene is TRBV20-1, the J gene TRBJ1-2; 7 nucleotides align to TRBD1. CDR1 is DFQATT, CDR2 SNEGSKA, per germline (reference sequence). This CDR3 spans 12 amino acids. The J segment lost 8 bases and the V segment lost 3 bases, leaving 6 bases of the junction unmatched.

This clonotype was observed at least ten times. The chain uses TRBV28 and TRBJ2-7; unclear D gene. The ends were cut back, 7 bases at V and 5 bases at J, with 15 bases in the middle. Per germline, CDR1 MDHEN and CDR2 SYDVKM. This CDR3 contains 13 residues. The CDR3 bases are TGTGCCAGCACCCCCGGAGACGGGCACGAGCAGTACTTC. Protein sequence: CASTPGDGHEQYF.